This T cell receptor beta chain was sequenced in a study of blood T cell repertoires in COVID-19. Across the study: Both acute and convalescent COVID-19 samples were obtained from the United States, Italy and Spain. Nucleic acid was either cDNA or gDNA, and it came from T cells, B-cell-depleted T cells, or PBMCs.

Original processing methods: Reference gene primer amplification yielded estimated nucleated cell counts. Libraries were prepared by immunoSEQ multiplex PCR; TCRdb keeps only in-frame clonotypes and omits some of them. V, J and clone size derive from that table, while D and trimming were established from the DNA sequence. The repertoire holds approximately 94,000 clones, with about 80% as singletons. CDR3 length: 14 residues. Germline V gene data show CDR1 as MNHEY and CDR2 as SVGAGI. V was trimmed by 6 bases and J by 9 bases, leaving 18 bases between them. The clonotype was recovered from a man aged 65 to 85 with active or convalescent COVID-19. The chain carries TRBV6-5 and TRBJ1-5; D may be TRBD1 (6 bases). Input material: peripheral blood. CDR3 nucleotide sequence: TGTGCCAGCAGGCCCGGACAGCCGGCTGGGCCCCAGCATTTT. Its protein is CASRPGQPAGPQHF.